This note documents a single T cell receptor (beta chain) sequence. The data derive from a study of cytomegalovirus exposure and HLA in healthy donors. The CDR3 has 14 amino acids. The V end was cut by 5 bases, the J end by 5 bases, with 15 bases between. Looked up from germline, CDR1 is MNHEY and CDR2 is SVGAGI. Using immunoSEQ multiplex PCR, the repertoire was profiled, and TCRdb retains in-frame clones only, with some absent. The sample holds under 150,000 clones, around nine tenths seen once. This sequence joins TRBV6-5 and TRBJ2-5, with a tentative D call TRBD2 (5 bases). This TCR came from a man aged 18 to 29 in good health and CMV-seropositive. Sequencing was performed on PBMCs. This chain's CDR3 is CASSPGNGGETQYF. The CDR3 DNA is TGTGCCAGCAGTCCCGGGAATGGCGGGGAGACCCAGTACTTC.